The sequence of this T cell receptor beta chain was determined in a study of blood T cell repertoires in COVID-19. Sequenced by immunoSEQ multiplex PCR; TCRdb stores in-frame clones only, minus some. The sample contains 55,000 to 75,000 clones, around 80% of which appear only once. Trimming pared 5 bases from V and 4 bases from J, leaving 12 bases between. The CDR3 consists of 14 residues. Germline lookup yields CDR1 LNHDA and CDR2 SQIVND (reference sequence). The sequence was collected from a human donor in a cohort sampled during active COVID-19. The specimen sequenced was peripheral blood. The rearrangement uses TRBV19 and TRBJ2-1; a possible D gene is TRBD1 (6 bases). CDR3 DNA sequence: TGTGCCAGTAGTCTCCCCGGGACATACAATGAGCAGTTCTTC. Translated, it gives CASSLPGTYNEQFF.